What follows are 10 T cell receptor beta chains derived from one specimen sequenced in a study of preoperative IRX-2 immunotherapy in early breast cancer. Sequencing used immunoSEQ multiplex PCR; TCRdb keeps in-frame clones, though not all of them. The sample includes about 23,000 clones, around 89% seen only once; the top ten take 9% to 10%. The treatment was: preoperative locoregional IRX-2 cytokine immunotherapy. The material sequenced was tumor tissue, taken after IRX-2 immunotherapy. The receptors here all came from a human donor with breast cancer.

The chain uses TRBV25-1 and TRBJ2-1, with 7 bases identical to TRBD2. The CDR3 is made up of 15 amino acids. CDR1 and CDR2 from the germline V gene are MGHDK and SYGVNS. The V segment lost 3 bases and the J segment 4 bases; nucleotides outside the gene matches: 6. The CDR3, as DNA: TGTGCCAGCAGTGAGTGGGCTAGCGGATACAATGAGCAGTTCTTC. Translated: CASSEWASGYNEQFF.

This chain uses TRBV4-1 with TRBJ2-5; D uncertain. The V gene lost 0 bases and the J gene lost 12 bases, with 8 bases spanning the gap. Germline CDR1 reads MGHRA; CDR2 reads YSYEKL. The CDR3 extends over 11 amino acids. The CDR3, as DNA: TGCGCCAGCAGCCAAGACACCGTGGAGTACTTC. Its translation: CASSQDTVEYF.

The CDR3 DNA reads as TGTGCCAGCGGGAGAACCGCGGGGGACATTCAGTACTTC. Its translation: CASGRTAGDIQYF. The rearrangement uses TRBV6-5 and TRBJ2-4; TRBD2 agrees at 7 bases. The J segment lost 8 bases and the V segment lost 8 bases, leaving 9 bases of the junction unmatched. The CDR3 loop spans 13 amino acids. Germline V lookup: CDR1 MNHEY, CDR2 SVGAGI.

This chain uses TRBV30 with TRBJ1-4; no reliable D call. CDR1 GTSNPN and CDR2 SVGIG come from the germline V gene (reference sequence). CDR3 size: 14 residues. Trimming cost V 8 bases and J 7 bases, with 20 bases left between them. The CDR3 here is CAVPYSTGPEKLFF. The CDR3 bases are TGTGCCGTACCCTACAGCACCGGACCTGAAAAACTGTTTTTT.

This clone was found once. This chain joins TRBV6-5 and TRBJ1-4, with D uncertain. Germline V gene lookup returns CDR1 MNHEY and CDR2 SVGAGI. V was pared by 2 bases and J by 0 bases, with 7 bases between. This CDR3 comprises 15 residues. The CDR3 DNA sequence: TGTGCCAGCAGTTACCGACGCCCAACTAATGAAAAACTGTTTTTT. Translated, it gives CASSYRRPTNEKLFF.

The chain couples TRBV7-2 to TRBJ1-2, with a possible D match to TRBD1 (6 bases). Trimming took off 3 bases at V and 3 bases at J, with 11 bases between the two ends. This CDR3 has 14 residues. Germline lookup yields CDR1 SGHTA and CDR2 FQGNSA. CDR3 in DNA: TGTGCCAGCAGCTTCTCACAGGGTGACTATGGCTACACCTTC. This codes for CASSFSQGDYGYTF.

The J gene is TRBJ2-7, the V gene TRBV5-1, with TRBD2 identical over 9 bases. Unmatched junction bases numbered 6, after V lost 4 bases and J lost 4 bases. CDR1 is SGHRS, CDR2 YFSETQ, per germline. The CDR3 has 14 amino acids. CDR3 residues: CASSAISGSYEQYF. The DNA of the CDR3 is TGCGCCAGCAGCGCAATTAGCGGGAGTTACGAGCAGTACTTC.

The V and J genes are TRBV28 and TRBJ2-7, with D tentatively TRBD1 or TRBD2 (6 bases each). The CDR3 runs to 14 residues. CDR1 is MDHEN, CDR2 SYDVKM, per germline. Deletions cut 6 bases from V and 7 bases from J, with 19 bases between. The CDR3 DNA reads TGTGCCAGCAGGGGGGCCCAGGGCGGGGTGGAGCAGTACTTC. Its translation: CASRGAQGGVEQYF.

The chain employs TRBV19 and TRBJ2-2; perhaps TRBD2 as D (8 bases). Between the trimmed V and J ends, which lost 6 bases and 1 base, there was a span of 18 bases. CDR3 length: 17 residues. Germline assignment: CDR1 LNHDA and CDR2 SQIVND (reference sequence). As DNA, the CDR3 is TGTGCCAGTAGGGGCCGGGAGGGACAGAGGAACACCGGGGAGCTGTTTTTT. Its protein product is CASRGREGQRNTGELFF.

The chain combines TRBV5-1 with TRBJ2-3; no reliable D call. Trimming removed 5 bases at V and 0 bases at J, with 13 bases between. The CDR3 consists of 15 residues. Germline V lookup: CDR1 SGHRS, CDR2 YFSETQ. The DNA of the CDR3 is TGCGCCAGCAGAACAGACGGTTTAAGCACAGATACGCAGTATTTT. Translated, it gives CASRTDGLSTDTQYF.